This TCR beta chain came from a study of blood T cell repertoires in COVID-19 (dated by TCRdb to about 2020). As for the study more broadly: The collaborator samples originated in the United States, Italy and Spain and spanned the acute and convalescent phases of COVID-19. The material from the prospective study consisted of cDNA or gDNA derived from T cells, B-cell-depleted T cells, or PBMCs. Subjects who had been exposed to COVID-19, were actively infected with it, or had recovered from it provided the deeply sampled blood TCRbeta repertoires that made up the dataset. A freely available public database, intended as a resource for researchers studying the immune response to SARS-CoV-2, is where the repertoires were released. Samples came from the ongoing ImmuneRACE study (first 160 participants) plus 1,254 subjects from 6 global collaborators. Sample metadata almost always included a de-identified subject ID, COVID-19 status, age in years and sex. HLA class I and class II types, where available, came from metadata supplied by the sample provider rather than from assay-based typing.

As to this clone: It has no known antigen specificity. No clone much larger than this one lies a single base away; base qualities are absent.

Points the paper makes about the study in general: How much clinical and demographic metadata was included differed by source and by participant, and the metadata was provided uncurated.

TCRbeta CDR3 regions were amplified from genomic DNA using the immunoSEQ Assay, a bias-controlled multiplex PCR. The authors' analysis ran thus. The number of nucleated cells in each sample was estimated by amplification of reference gene primers within the assay. To quantify the absolute abundance of each unique TCRbeta CDR3 rearrangement, sequence reads were collapsed and filtered. Productive Simpson clonality was computed per sample as the square root of Simpson's diversity index over productive rearrangements. What TCRdb holds here is the immuneACCESS table cut down to in-frame rearrangements. Part of the clones is not present; checked against another copy, under half of the missing clones reflect an unresolved V gene, and the others are unexplained. The V and J calls and the clone size are those of that table, but D and trimming were determined from the DNA. The table for this sample lists around 180,000 clones; 70% to 90% of them were counted only once. 20% of the sample is in the top ten clones.

V loses 3 bases of germline sequence and J loses 6 bases, and the interval between the two ends is 9 bases. CDR1 and CDR2, looked up from the germline V gene (reference sequence), are LNHDA and SQIVND. The CDR3 sequence holds 13 residues, the cysteine and phenylalanine included. Only CDR3 DNA remains: 39 bases, in frame from the first base. Each collaborating institution followed its own protocols to collect whole blood in K2EDTA tubes. For TCRbeta analysis, collaborators shipped samples as frozen whole blood, isolated PBMCs, or DNA extracted from either of those sample types. This sequence was found in a man in his 70s with active or convalescent COVID-19. The rearranged segments are TRBV19 and TRBJ1-5; the D gene identity is not certain. The sequencing sample was made of peripheral blood. Read as DNA, the sequence is TGTGCCAGTAGTATGGGCTTAACTCAGCCCCAGCATTTT. Translated, this gives CASSMGLTQPQHF.